These 5 T cell receptor beta chains were all obtained from the same sample, sequenced in a study of OX40 agonist ivuxolimab in advanced cancers. The method was immunoSEQ multiplex PCR; TCRdb's version includes in-frame clones alone and lacks a portion of them. The sample lists fewer than 80,000 clones; 70% to 90% were seen once. This specimen was CD4+ or CD8+ T cells sorted from blood, taken in a trial of the OX40 agonist ivuxolimab. Receptors originate from an adult with an advanced solid tumor such as melanoma, head and neck, liver or kidney cancer.

The chain recombines TRBV25-1 with TRBJ1-2; D call uncertain. This CDR3 comprises 14 residues. Germline loops: CDR1 MGHDK, CDR2 SYGVNS. The V end was cut by 3 bases, the J end by 3 bases, with 11 bases between. The CDR3: CASSESEWDYGYTF. CDR3 nucleotides: TGTGCCAGCAGTGAGTCGGAGTGGGACTATGGCTACACCTTC.

This chain connects TRBV4-3 to TRBJ2-6, with D possibly TRBD2 on 6 matching bases. The CDR3 length is 17 residues. CDR1 is LGHNA, CDR2 YSLEER, per germline. Trimming shortened V by 3 bases and J by 2 bases, and 14 bases separated the two germline ends. CDR3 residues: CASSHGEALAGANVLTF. The DNA for the CDR3 is TGCGCCAGCAGCCATGGGGAGGCGCTCGCTGGGGCCAACGTCCTGACTTTC.

CDR3 loop: CASSSGTSGTYNEQFF. CDR3 nucleotides: TGTGCCAGCAGTTCCGGGACTAGCGGGACCTACAATGAGCAGTTCTTC. The chain carries TRBV7-8 and TRBJ2-1; the match to TRBD2 covers 13 bases. The CDR3 totals 16 residues. With V trimmed by 6 bases and J by 2 bases, 4 bases remained unmatched. Germline lookup yields CDR1 SGHVS and CDR2 FQNEAQ.

This chain links TRBV29-1 with TRBJ1-1, with D perhaps matching TRBD1 (6 bases). With 6 bases removed from V and 11 bases from J, the gap between germline ends came to 22 bases. The germline gives CDR1 SQVTM, CDR2 ANQGSEA. This CDR3 comprises 13 residues. The DNA for the CDR3 is TGCAGCGTCATGACAGGAGCCCCAACCGTGGCTTTCTTT. Its translation is CSVMTGAPTVAFF.

The chain is built from TRBV2 and TRBJ2-7, with D tentatively TRBD2 (6 bases). The CDR3 consists of 12 residues. Between the trimmed V and J ends, which lost 10 bases and 2 bases, there was a span of 12 bases. CDR1 is SNHLY, CDR2 FYNNEI, per germline. The chain's CDR3 is CATSGSPYEQYF. The CDR3 nucleotides are TGTGCCACCTCCGGGAGCCCCTACGAGCAGTACTTC.